The subject of this entry is one T cell receptor (beta chain). These data belong to a study of cytotoxic CD8 clonotypes in ibrutinib-treated CLL. Study in general: Researchers reported over 9 relapsed/refractory and about 15 treatment-naive patients, fewer than 18 of them IGHV unmutated.

The CDR3 totals 13 residues. Germline CDR1 reads MNHEY; CDR2 reads SVGAGI. Trimming at V came to 6 bases and at J to 6 bases, leaving 4 bases not matched to a gene. Repertoires were generated with immunoSEQ multiplex PCR, while TCRdb's copy carries only in-frame clones and drops some. The data show over 75,000 clones, roughly 80% seen once. This chain connects TRBV6-5 to TRBJ2-1, with 8 bases identical to TRBD1. This receptor was taken from a human donor with chronic lymphocytic leukemia. The starting material was PBMCs, obtained after 12 months of ibrutinib treatment. This CDR3 reads CASSKDRANEQFF. CDR3 bases: TGTGCCAGCAGCAAGGACAGGGCCAATGAGCAGTTCTTC.